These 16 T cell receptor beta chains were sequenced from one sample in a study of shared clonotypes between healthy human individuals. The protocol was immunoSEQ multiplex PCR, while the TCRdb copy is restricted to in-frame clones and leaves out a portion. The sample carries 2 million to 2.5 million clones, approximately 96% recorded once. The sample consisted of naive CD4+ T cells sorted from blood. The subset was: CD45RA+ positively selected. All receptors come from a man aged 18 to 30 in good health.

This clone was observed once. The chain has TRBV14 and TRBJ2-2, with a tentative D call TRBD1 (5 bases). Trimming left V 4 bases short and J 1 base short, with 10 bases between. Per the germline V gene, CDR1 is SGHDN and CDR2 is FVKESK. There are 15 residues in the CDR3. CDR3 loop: CASSRSGKNTGELFF. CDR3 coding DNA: TGTGCCAGCAGCCGGTCAGGGAAGAACACCGGGGAGCTGTTTTTT.

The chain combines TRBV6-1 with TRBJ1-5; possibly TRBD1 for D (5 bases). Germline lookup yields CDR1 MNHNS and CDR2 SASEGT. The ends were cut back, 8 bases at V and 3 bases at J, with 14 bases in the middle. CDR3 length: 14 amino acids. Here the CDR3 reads CASGRTYSNQPQHF. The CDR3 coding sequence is TGTGCCAGCGGTCGGACATACTCCAATCAGCCCCAGCATTTT.

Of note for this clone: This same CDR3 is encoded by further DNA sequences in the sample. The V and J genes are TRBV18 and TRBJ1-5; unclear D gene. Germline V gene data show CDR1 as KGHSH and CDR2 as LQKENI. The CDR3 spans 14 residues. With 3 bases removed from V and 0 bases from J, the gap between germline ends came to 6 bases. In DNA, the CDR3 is TGTGCCAGCTCACCGGGATATAGCAATCAGCCCCAGCATTTT. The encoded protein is CASSPGYSNQPQHF.

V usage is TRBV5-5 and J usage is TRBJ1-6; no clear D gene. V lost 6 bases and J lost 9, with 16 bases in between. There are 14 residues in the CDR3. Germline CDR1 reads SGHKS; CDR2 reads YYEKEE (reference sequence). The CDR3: CASTPPGSVSPLHF. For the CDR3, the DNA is TGTGCCAGCACCCCGCCGGGAAGCGTTTCACCCCTCCACTTT.

The chain's CDR3 is CASSKAGTMAGCNEQFF. CDR3 sequence (DNA): TGTGCCAGCAGCAAAGCTGGGACTATGGCGGGATGCAATGAGCAGTTCTTC. The chain joins TRBV21-1 to TRBJ2-1; TRBD2 is taken as the D call from the table, unchecked against the DNA. TRBV21-1 is designated a pseudogene. This CDR3 has 17 amino acids.

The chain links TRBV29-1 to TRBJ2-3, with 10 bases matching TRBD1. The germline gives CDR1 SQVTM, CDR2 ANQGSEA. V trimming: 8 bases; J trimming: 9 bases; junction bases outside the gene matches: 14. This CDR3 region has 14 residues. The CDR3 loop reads CSTTGGSGMRTQYF. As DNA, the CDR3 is TGCAGCACGACAGGGGGCTCGGGTATGAGGACGCAGTATTTT.

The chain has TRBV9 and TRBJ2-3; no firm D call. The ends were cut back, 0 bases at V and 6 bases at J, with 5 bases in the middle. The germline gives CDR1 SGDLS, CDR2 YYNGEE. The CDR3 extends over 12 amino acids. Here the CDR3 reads CASSVVQDTQYF. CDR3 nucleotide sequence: TGTGCCAGCAGCGTAGTGCAGGATACGCAGTATTTT.

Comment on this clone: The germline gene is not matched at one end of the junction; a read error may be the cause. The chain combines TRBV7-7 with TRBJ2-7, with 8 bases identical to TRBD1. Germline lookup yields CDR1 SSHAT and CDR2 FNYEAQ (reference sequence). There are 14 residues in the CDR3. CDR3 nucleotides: TGTGCTAGCAGCTTAGGGACAGGAGCCTACGAGCAGTACTTC. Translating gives CASSLGTGAYEQYF.

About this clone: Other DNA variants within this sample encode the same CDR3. CDR3 coding DNA: TGTGCCAGCAGCTCGGGACAGGGGGGCACAGATACGCAGTATTTT. Translated: CASSSGQGGTDTQYF. The chain is built from TRBV7-9 and TRBJ2-3, with 11 bases matching TRBD1. The CDR3 is 15 residues long. Trimming cost V 4 bases and J 1 base; bases outside gene matches: 1. Germline-derived CDR1 and CDR2 are SEHNR and FQNEAQ (reference sequence).

CDR3 amino acids: CAISESMSNEQFF. CDR3 nucleotides: TGTGCCATCAGTGAGTCGATGTCCAATGAGCAGTTCTTC. The chain links TRBV10-3 to TRBJ2-1; D is unresolved. Germline V lookup: CDR1 ENHRY, CDR2 SYGVKD. CDR3 size: 13 residues. Trimming cost V 0 bases and J 6 bases, with 6 bases left between them.

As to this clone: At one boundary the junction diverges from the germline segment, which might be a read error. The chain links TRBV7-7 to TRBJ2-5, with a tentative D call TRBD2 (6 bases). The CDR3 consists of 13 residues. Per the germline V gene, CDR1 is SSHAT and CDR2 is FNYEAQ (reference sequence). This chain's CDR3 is CASSRGFQETQYF. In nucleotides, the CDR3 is TGTGCTAGCAGCCGGGGGTTCCAAGAGACCCAGTACTTC.

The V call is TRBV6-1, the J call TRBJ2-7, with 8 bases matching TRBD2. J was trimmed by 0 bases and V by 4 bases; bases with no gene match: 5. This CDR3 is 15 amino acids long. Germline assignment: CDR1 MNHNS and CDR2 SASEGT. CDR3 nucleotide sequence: TGTGCCAGCAGTGTGGCAGGACTAGCCTCCTACGAGCAGTACTTC. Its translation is CASSVAGLASYEQYF.

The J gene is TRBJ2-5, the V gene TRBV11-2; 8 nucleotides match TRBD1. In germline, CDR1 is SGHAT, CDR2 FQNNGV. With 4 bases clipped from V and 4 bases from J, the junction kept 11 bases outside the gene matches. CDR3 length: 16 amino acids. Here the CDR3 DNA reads TGTGCCAGCAGCTCAGTCCCTGGACAGGGCTTAGAGACCCAGTACTTC. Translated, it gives CASSSVPGQGLETQYF.

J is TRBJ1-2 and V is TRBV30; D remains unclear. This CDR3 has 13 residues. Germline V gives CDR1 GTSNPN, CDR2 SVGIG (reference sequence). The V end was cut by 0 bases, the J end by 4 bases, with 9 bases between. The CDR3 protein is CAWSVRTAYGYTF. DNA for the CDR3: TGTGCCTGGAGTGTAAGGACGGCCTATGGCTACACCTTC. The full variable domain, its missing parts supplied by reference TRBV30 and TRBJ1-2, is SQTIHQWPATLVQPVGSPLSLECTVEGTSNPNLYWYRQAAGRGLQLLFYSVGIGQISSEVPQNLSASRPQDRQFILSSKKLLLSDSGFYLCAWSVRTAYGYTFGSGTRLTVV.

This chain's CDR3 is CASSLDSVRGANVLTF. The CDR3 nucleotides read TGTGCCAGCAGCTTGGACAGCGTGCGGGGGGCCAACGTCCTGACTTTC. The chain couples TRBV5-4 to TRBJ2-6; D gene uncertain. The CDR3 has 16 residues. Germline CDR1 reads SGHNT; CDR2 reads YYREEE (reference sequence). V was pared by 0 bases and J by 4 bases, with 11 bases between.

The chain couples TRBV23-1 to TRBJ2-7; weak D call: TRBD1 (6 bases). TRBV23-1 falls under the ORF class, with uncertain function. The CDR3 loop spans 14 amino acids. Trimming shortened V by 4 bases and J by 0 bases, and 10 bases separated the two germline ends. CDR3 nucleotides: TGCGCCAGCAGTCCCTGGACAGCCTCCTACGAGCAGTACTTC. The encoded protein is CASSPWTASYEQYF.